This T cell receptor (beta chain) was retrieved from a study of blood T cell repertoires in COVID-19. Whole-study context: The samples span acute and convalescent COVID-19 from the United States, Italy and Spain. Nucleic acid was either cDNA or gDNA, and it came from T cells, B-cell-depleted T cells, or PBMCs.

The germline V gene has CDR1 LGHDT and CDR2 YNNKEL (reference sequence). The CDR3 has 14 residues. The ends were cut back, 1 base at V and 4 bases at J, with 10 bases in the middle. This table comes from immunoSEQ multiplex PCR, and its TCRdb copy is limited to in-frame clones, with some not included. There are about 190,000 clones in the sample; 80% occur only once, and roughly 6.7% lies in the top ten. The sample holds a few counts of this clone. This TCR was sampled from a man in his 60s with acute or convalescent COVID-19. What was sequenced was peripheral blood. The genes are TRBV3-1 (or the pseudogene TRBV3-2) and TRBJ1-1, with no clear D. Here the CDR3 reads CASSQGAGSTEAFF. The CDR3 DNA sequence: TGTGCCAGCAGCCAAGGGGCCGGCAGCACTGAAGCTTTCTTT.